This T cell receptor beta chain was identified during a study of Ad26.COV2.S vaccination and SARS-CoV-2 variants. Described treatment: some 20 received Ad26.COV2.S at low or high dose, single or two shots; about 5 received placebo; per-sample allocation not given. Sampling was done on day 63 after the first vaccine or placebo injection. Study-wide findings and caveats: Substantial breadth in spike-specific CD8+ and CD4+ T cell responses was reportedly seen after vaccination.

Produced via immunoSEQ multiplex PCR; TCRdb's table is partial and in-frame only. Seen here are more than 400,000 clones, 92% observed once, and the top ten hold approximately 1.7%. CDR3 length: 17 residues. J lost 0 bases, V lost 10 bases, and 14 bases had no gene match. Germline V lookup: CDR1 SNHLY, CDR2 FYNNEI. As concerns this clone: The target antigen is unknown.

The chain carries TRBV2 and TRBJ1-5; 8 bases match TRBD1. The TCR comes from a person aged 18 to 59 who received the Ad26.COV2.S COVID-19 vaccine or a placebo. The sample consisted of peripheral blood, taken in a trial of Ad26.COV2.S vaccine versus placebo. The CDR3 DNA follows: TGTGCCATCACCCCGGGACAGGAGGGAAATAGCAATCAGCCCCAGCATTTT. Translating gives CAITPGQEGNSNQPQHF.